This TCR beta chain was identified in a study of T cell responses to AZD1222 COVID-19 vaccine. Sequencing was performed with immunoSEQ multiplex PCR; in TCRdb, only in-frame clones are kept and a portion is missing. Found here are 150,000 to 200,000 clones, roughly 92% of them singletons; the top ten hold roughly 1%. Comment on this clone: Its antigen remains unknown.

Combined were second doses at about 4 or about 12 weeks. V was cut by 4 bases and J by 7 bases, with 14 bases left in between. This CDR3 has 15 amino acids. Germline CDR1 SGHVS, CDR2 FNYEAQ. Study-level results: Seropositive AZD1222 recipients at baseline numbered only five or six. The study found vaccine-associated CD4 TCRs spanning spike, dominant at 160-218 and 743-854. Nearly half of unique spike-specific TCRs reportedly avoided B.1.351 and B.1.1.7 mutated regions.

V and J are TRBV7-6 and TRBJ1-6, with D uncertain. This clonotype originated in an adult who received the AZD1222 COVID-19 vaccine. The starting material was peripheral blood, obtained 28 days after the second AZD1222 dose. Here the CDR3 reads CASSSREGGNSPLHF. CDR3 DNA sequence: TGTGCCAGCAGCTCCCGTGAGGGCGGGAATTCACCCCTCCACTTT.